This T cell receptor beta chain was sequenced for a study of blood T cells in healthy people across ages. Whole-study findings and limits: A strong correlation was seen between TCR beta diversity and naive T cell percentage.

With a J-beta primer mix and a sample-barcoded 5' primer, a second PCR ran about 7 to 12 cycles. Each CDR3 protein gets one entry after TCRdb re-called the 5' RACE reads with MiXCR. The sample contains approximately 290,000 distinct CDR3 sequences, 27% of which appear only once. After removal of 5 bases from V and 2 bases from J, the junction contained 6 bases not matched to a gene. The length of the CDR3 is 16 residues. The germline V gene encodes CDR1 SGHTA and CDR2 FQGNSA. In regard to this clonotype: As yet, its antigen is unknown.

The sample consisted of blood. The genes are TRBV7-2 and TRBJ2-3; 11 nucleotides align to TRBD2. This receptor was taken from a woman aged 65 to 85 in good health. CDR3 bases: TGTGCCAGCAGCCCCCGACTAGCGGGGATCACAGATACGCAGTATTTT. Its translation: CASSPRLAGITDTQYF. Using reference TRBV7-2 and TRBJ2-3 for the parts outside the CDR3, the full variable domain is GAGVSQSPSNKVTEKGKDVELRCDPISGHTALYWYRQSLGQGLEFLIYFQGNSAPDKSGLPSDRFSAERTGGSVSTLTIQRTQQEDSAVYLCASSPRLAGITDTQYFGPGTRLTVL.